This T cell receptor (beta chain) was captured by sequencing in a study of blood T cell repertoires in COVID-19. The assay was immunoSEQ multiplex PCR, and TCRdb's table has in-frame clones only and misses some. The profile shows around 200,000 clones, approximately 87% of them singletons. Material for sequencing was PBMCs or T cells enriched from blood (not recorded which). The receptor was derived from a woman between 45 and 65 years old in a cohort exposed to, infected with or recovered from COVID-19 (not recorded which).

The CDR3 region is CSVDRTGTDTQYF. CDR3 nucleotides: TGCAGCGTCGACAGGACAGGCACAGATACGCAGTATTTT. The chain is built from TRBV29-1 and TRBJ2-3, with a possible D match to TRBD1 (6 bases). The CDR3 runs to 13 residues. V was trimmed by 6 bases and J by 1 base, leaving 11 bases between them. Germline V gene data show CDR1 as SQVTM and CDR2 as ANQGSEA.